The clone carrying this TCR beta chain has just one count. The V gene end was trimmed by 4 bases and the J gene end by 1 base; junction bases not matched to a gene: 12. This CDR3 region has 18 residues. Germline-derived CDR1 and CDR2 are SSHAT and FNYEAQ (reference sequence). These data are taken from a study of blood T cell repertoires in COVID-19. Study at large: The samples span acute and convalescent COVID-19 from the United States, Italy and Spain. T cells, B-cell-depleted T cells, or PBMCs supplied cDNA or gDNA.

The data were produced by immunoSEQ multiplex PCR, yet TCRdb's version contains in-frame clones alone and is incomplete. Of 300,000 or so clones listed, roughly 90% are singletons. V gene TRBV7-7 combines with J gene TRBJ2-4, with 8 bases matching TRBD1. This receptor was obtained from a man aged 18 to 30 who had recovered from COVID-19. Sequencing used peripheral blood. The CDR3 sequence: CASSSTRVRDRAKNIQYF. The CDR3 DNA sequence: TGTGCCAGCAGCTCCACCAGAGTCCGGGACAGGGCCAAAAACATTCAGTACTTC.